A selection of T cell receptor beta chains follows, all from one sample in a study of T cell responses to AZD1222 COVID-19 vaccine. Produced via immunoSEQ multiplex PCR; TCRdb's table is partial and in-frame only. The sample yields 90,000 to 150,000 clones, 70% to 90% seen once. The sample consisted of peripheral blood, taken on day 0 of AZD1222 vaccination. These receptors were obtained from an adult in good health. Both conserved end residues are part of each CDR3. Fields, in order: V gene, J gene, D gene, CDR3 DNA, CDR3 protein. D genes are given only for firm matches.

TRBV11-3,TRBJ1-6,NA,TGTGCCAGCAGCCATGGACTGCCCTTCTATAATTCACCCCTCCACTTT,CASSHGLPFYNSPLHF
TRBV6-4,TRBJ1-2,NA,TGTGCCAGCAGTGACCCGGCAGGGTCCTATGGCTACACCTTC,CASSDPAGSYGYTF
TRBV27,TRBJ2-7,NA,TGTGCCAGCAGTTCGTACAGGGAAAGCGAGCAGTACTTC,CASSSYRESEQYF
TRBV9,TRBJ1-3,TRBD1,TGTGCCAGCAGCGCCCAGCCGGGACAGGGGCCAGGAAACACCATATATTTT,CASSAQPGQGPGNTIYF
TRBV30,TRBJ1-5,NA,TGTGCCTGGAGATCCGGGGGATCAGGGCAGCCCCAGCATTTT,CAWRSGGSGQPQHF
TRBV4-1,TRBJ2-2,NA,TGCGCCAGCAGCCAAGATCCGCCAGCGAACACCGGGGAGCTGTTTTTT,CASSQDPPANTGELFF
TRBV19,TRBJ1-1,NA,TGTGCCAGTGGATTGGGACAAGATAACACTGAAGCTTTCTTT,CASGLGQDNTEAFF
TRBV10-3,TRBJ1-3,NA,TGTGCCATCAGTGCACCTGATGAGTGGATCTCTGGAAACACCATATATTTT,CAISAPDEWISGNTIYF
TRBV6-5,TRBJ2-2,NA,TGTGCCAGCAGTTACGGGACAACGGGGACCGGGGAGCTGTTTTTT,CASSYGTTGTGELFF
TRBV30,TRBJ2-1,NA,TGTGCCTGGAGTCCACGGGGAGCCTACAATGAGCAGTTCTTC,CAWSPRGAYNEQFF
TRBV2,TRBJ1-1,NA,TGTGCCAGCAGCGGGGGGCTAAGGAACACTGAAGCTTTCTTT,CASSGGLRNTEAFF
TRBV30,TRBJ2-7,TRBD1,TGTGCCTGGAGTAGGGACAGGTTTGAGCAGTACTTC,CAWSRDRFEQYF
TRBV2,TRBJ1-1,TRBD1,TGTGCCAGCAGTGGAGAGAAGACAGGGGGATCTGAAGCTTTCTTT,CASSGEKTGGSEAFF
TRBV27,TRBJ1-2,TRBD1,TGTGCCAGCAGTTTATCCGCAACACCTCTCGGGACAGGGGCATACACCTTC,CASSLSATPLGTGAYTF
TRBV29-1,TRBJ2-3,NA,TGCAGCGTTGTTGAGTTAGATACGCAGTATTTT,CSVVELDTQYF
TRBV30,TRBJ2-7,TRBD1,TGTGCCTGGAGCGGGGAATCGACAGGGGGCCACGAGCAGTACTTC,CAWSGESTGGHEQYF
TRBV7-2,TRBJ1-1,NA,TGTGCCAGCGGGGCAGATGGGAACACTGAAGCTTTCTTT,CASGADGNTEAFF
TRBV3-1/TRBV3-2,TRBJ2-7,NA,TGTGCCAGCAGTTCGACACGGGAATCCTACGAGCAGTACTTC,CASSSTRESYEQYF
TRBV28,TRBJ1-5,NA,TGTGCCAGCAGTTTCCCCGATAGGTATCAGCCCCAGCATTTT,CASSFPDRYQPQHF
TRBV24-1,TRBJ1-5,NA,TGTGCCACCAGTGATTCCGGACTCCCGCGGGATCAGCCCCAGCATTTT,CATSDSGLPRDQPQHF